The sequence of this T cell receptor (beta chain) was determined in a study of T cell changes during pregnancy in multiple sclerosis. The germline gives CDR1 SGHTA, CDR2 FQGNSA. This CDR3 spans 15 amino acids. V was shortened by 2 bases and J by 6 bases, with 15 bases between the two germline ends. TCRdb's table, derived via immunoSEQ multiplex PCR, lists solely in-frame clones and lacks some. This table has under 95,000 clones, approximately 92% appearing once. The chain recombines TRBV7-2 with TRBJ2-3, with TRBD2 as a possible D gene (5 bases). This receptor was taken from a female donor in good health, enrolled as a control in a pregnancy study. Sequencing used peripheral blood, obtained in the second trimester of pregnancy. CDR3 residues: CASSLNLQGGDTQYF. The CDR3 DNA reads TGTGCCAGCAGCTTAAACCTTCAAGGCGGGGATACGCAGTATTTT.